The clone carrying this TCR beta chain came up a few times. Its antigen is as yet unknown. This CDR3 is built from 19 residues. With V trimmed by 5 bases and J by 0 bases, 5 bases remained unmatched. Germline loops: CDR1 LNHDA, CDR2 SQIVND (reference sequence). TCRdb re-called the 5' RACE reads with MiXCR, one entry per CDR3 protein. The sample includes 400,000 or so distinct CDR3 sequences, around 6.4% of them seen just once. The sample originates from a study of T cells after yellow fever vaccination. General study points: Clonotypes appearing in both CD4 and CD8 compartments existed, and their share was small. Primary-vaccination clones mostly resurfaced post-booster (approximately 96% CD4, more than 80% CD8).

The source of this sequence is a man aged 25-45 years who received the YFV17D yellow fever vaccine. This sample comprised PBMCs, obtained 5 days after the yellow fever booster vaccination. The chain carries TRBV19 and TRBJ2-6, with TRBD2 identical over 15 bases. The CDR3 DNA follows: TGTGCCAGTAGTTGGGGACTAGCGGGAGGCCTCTCTGGGGCCAACGTCCTGACTTTC. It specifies CASSWGLAGGLSGANVLTF.